The 24 T cell receptor beta chains below all came from one sample that was sequenced in a study of blood T cell repertoires in COVID-19. Data came from immunoSEQ multiplex PCR; TCRdb stores just in-frame clones and leaves some out. The sample lists about 280,000 clones, around 90% occurring once. Sequencing used peripheral blood. The receptors stem from a middle-aged man with acute or convalescent COVID-19.

The chain combines TRBV5-4 with TRBJ2-5, with a tentative D call TRBD2 (6 bases). V lost 2 bases to trimming and J lost 2 bases, with 10 bases between them. The CDR3 covers 14 residues. The germline V gene has CDR1 SGHNT and CDR2 YYREEE (reference sequence). Here the CDR3 reads CASSLGGDQETQYF. The CDR3 nucleotides read TGTGCCAGCAGCTTAGGAGGGGATCAAGAGACCCAGTACTTC.

The chain recombines TRBV29-1 with TRBJ2-1; 12 bases line up with TRBD2. The CDR3 runs to 16 residues. Germline V gene data show CDR1 as SQVTM and CDR2 as ANQGSEA. V lost 4 bases, J lost 9 bases, and 13 bases stayed unmatched. The CDR3 coding sequence is TGCAGCGTTGTTCCGTCACTAGCGGGGGGCGGAGGTGAGCAGTTCTTC. It codes for CSVVPSLAGGGGEQFF.

The CDR3 DNA follows: TGTGCCAGCTCTCCCTGGACAGTAGCAACTAATACGCAGTATTTT. Its protein product is CASSPWTVATNTQYF. The chain employs TRBV18 and TRBJ2-3; possibly TRBD1 for D (6 bases). CDR1 and CDR2 (germline): KGHSH, LQKENI. This CDR3 spans 15 amino acids. The ends were cut back, 6 bases at V and 7 bases at J, with 20 bases in the middle.

The chain employs TRBV6-5 and TRBJ2-5; a weak D match, TRBD2 (5 bases). The germline V gene has CDR1 MNHEY and CDR2 SVGAGI. Trimming took off 2 bases at V and 5 bases at J, with 12 bases between the two ends. CDR3 length equals 14 residues. This CDR3 reads CASSYGGPLETQYF. CDR3 DNA: TGTGCCAGCAGTTACGGAGGCCCTTTGGAGACCCAGTACTTC.

The V and J genes are TRBV5-1 and TRBJ2-7; 7 nucleotides line up with TRBD2. Trimming removed 5 bases from V and 2 bases from J; junction bases left unmatched: 4. Germline values: CDR1 SGHRS, CDR2 YFSETQ. The CDR3 consists of 13 residues. CDR3 sequence (DNA): TGCGCCAGCAGGGACGGGACTACCTACGAGCAGTACTTC. This translates into CASRDGTTYEQYF. Filled out from reference TRBV5-1 and TRBJ2-7, the complete variable domain reads KAGVTQTPRYLIKTRGQQVTLSCSPISGHRSVSWYQQTPGQGLQFLFEYFSETQRNKGNFPGRFSGRQFSNSRSEMNVSTLELGDSALYLCASRDGTTYEQYFGPGTRLTVT.

The CDR3 reads CASSRTYSSNYGYTF. The DNA for the CDR3 is TGTGCCAGCAGCCGAACCTACAGCTCTAACTATGGCTACACCTTC. The rearrangement joins TRBV11-2 to TRBJ1-2, with no clear D. Germline CDR1 and CDR2: SGHAT and FQNNGV. This CDR3 has 15 residues. V was pared by 5 bases and J by 0 bases, with 13 bases between.

The chain joins TRBV6-1 to TRBJ2-1; 12 positions match TRBD2. The V and J ends lost 3 bases and 5 bases, in that order; junction bases with no gene match: 2. Per the germline V gene, CDR1 is MNHNS and CDR2 is SASEGT. This CDR3 is 15 amino acids long. CDR3 in DNA: TGTGCCAGCAGTGAGCTAGCGGGGGGGAACAATGAGCAGTTCTTC. Its protein is CASSELAGGNNEQFF.

This clone was picked up one time. V is TRBV30 and J is TRBJ1-4; 9 bases align to TRBD1. J was trimmed by 5 bases and V by 5 bases; bases with no gene match: 9. The CDR3 sequence is 15 residues long. CDR1 is GTSNPN, CDR2 SVGIG, per germline (reference sequence). This chain's CDR3 is CAWGQGNFLNEKLFF. In DNA, the CDR3 is TGTGCCTGGGGACAGGGGAATTTTTTAAATGAAAAACTGTTTTTT.

The chain has TRBV12-5 and TRBJ1-1; D is possibly TRBD1 (5 bases). The CDR3 length is 12 residues. Trimming cost V 6 bases and J 3 bases, with 8 bases left between them. From germline, CDR1 is LGHNT and CDR2 FRNRAP. The CDR3 DNA follows: TGTGCTAGTGGGTGGGGGGACACTGAAGCTTTCTTT. Translating gives CASGWGDTEAFF.

The genes are TRBV11-3 and TRBJ2-1; possible D gene TRBD1, 5 bases. CDR1 SGHNT and CDR2 YENEEA come from the germline V gene. The V and J ends lost 4 bases and 0 bases respectively, with 10 bases between them. The CDR3 consists of 15 residues. CDR3 residues: CASSSQGPSYNEQFF. The CDR3, as DNA: TGTGCCAGCAGCTCCCAGGGTCCCTCCTACAATGAGCAGTTCTTC.

V gene TRBV29-1 combines with J gene TRBJ2-5; perhaps TRBD1 as D (6 bases). The CDR3 is 13 residues long. Trimming left V 1 base short and J 5 bases short, with 11 bases between. Germline-derived CDR1 and CDR2 are SQVTM and ANQGSEA. The CDR3: CSVEVNRAETQYF. The CDR3 DNA is TGCAGCGTTGAAGTAAACAGGGCGGAGACCCAGTACTTC.

The gene calls are TRBV20-1 and TRBJ1-1; maybe TRBD1 (6 bases). Germline CDR1 DFQATT, CDR2 SNEGSKA (reference sequence). V gave up 3 bases and J gave up 8 bases, with 19 bases separating them. There are 14 residues in the CDR3. The CDR3 region has the DNA TGCAGTGCTAGTTCGGGGCTCGGGACACCAGAAGCTTTCTTT. As protein: CSASSGLGTPEAFF.

The rearrangement joins TRBV24-1 to TRBJ1-1; possible D gene TRBD1, 5 bases. Germline V CDR1 and CDR2: KGHDR, SFDVKD. The CDR3 sequence is 13 residues long. Trimming took off 4 bases at V and 1 base at J, with 6 bases between the two ends. CDR3 nucleotides: TGTGCCACCAGTGAGGACACGAACACTGAAGCTTTCTTT. Amino acids: CATSEDTNTEAFF.

V gene TRBV6-5 combines with J gene TRBJ1-1; D possibly corresponds to TRBD1 (5 bases). CDR3 length: 12 residues. The germline gives CDR1 MNHEY, CDR2 SVGAGI. V shed 5 bases and J shed 7 bases, with 11 bases lying between them. The CDR3 region has the DNA TGTGCCAGCAGTAGCGGGGCCCTTGAAGCTTTCTTT. This sequence encodes CASSSGALEAFF.

The chain combines TRBV9 with TRBJ1-1; 7 nucleotides line up with TRBD1. Trimming removed 4 bases from V and 1 base from J; junction bases left unmatched: 4. The CDR3 is 14 residues long. Germline-derived CDR1 and CDR2 are SGDLS and YYNGEE. CDR3 in DNA: TGTGCCAGCAGCCGAGGGACAGCGAACACTGAAGCTTTCTTT. This sequence encodes CASSRGTANTEAFF.

V usage is TRBV30 and J usage is TRBJ2-3; D possibly corresponds to TRBD2 (5 bases). Germline CDR1 GTSNPN, CDR2 SVGIG (reference sequence). This CDR3 is built from 15 residues. V lost 5 bases and J 3 bases, leaving 18 bases between the germline ends. This CDR3 is CAWGPGSSGTDTQYF. The DNA for the CDR3 is TGTGCCTGGGGACCCGGTAGCTCGGGAACAGATACGCAGTATTTT.

This chain connects TRBV7-6 to TRBJ2-2; TRBD1 might be the D (5 bases). The CDR3 has 14 amino acids. Germline CDR1 SGHVS, CDR2 FNYEAQ. V gave up 5 bases and J gave up 12 bases, with 19 bases separating them. In nucleotides, the CDR3 is TGTGCCAGCAGCCGTCCCGACAGCTCCAGGCAGCTGTTTTTT. This gives the protein CASSRPDSSRQLFF. Drawing the rest from reference TRBV7-6 and TRBJ2-2, the complete variable domain is GAGVSQSPRYKVTKRGQDVALRCDPISGHVSLYWYRQALGQGPEFLTYFNYEAQQDKSGLPNDRFSAERPEGSISTLTIQRTEQRDSAMYRCASSRPDSSRQLFFGEGSRLTVL.

This clone was picked up one time. V gene TRBV29-1 combines with J gene TRBJ1-1, with D unclear. CDR3 size: 13 residues. The germline V and J ends were trimmed by 4 bases and 0 bases, with 9 bases remaining between them. Looked up from germline, CDR1 is SQVTM and CDR2 is ANQGSEA. CDR3 in amino acids: CSVAGSMNTEAFF. The CDR3 DNA reads TGCAGCGTTGCTGGGAGCATGAACACTGAAGCTTTCTTT.

In DNA, the CDR3 is TGCGCCAGCAGCTTGGCCTTAAGGACAGCCCAAGAGACCCAGTACTTC. This encodes CASSLALRTAQETQYF. The rearrangement uses TRBV5-1 and TRBJ2-5; D is perhaps TRBD1 (6 bases). CDR3 size: 16 residues. Germline V gene lookup returns CDR1 SGHRS and CDR2 YFSETQ. Between the trimmed V and J ends, which lost 0 bases and 1 base, there was a span of 13 bases.

The rearrangement joins TRBV7-8 to TRBJ1-1; D perhaps matches TRBD1 (5 bases). Trimming removed 1 base from V and 7 bases from J, with 10 bases in between. The CDR3 has 13 residues. Germline CDR1 reads SGHVS; CDR2 reads FQNEAQ. CDR3 sequence reads: CASSLGGDREAFF. In DNA form, the CDR3 reads TGTGCCAGCAGCTTAGGGGGGGACCGTGAAGCTTTCTTT.

The chain employs TRBV12-5 and TRBJ1-6, with a weak D call TRBD1 (6 bases). Germline CDR1 is LGHNT and CDR2 is FRNRAP. The germline V and J ends were trimmed by 3 bases and 4 bases, with 19 bases remaining between them. This CDR3 spans 18 amino acids. CDR3 sequence: CASGFSPQTGSYNSPLHF. The CDR3 DNA is TGTGCTAGTGGTTTCTCCCCCCAGACAGGCTCGTATAATTCACCCCTCCACTTT.

The chain combines TRBV5-8 with TRBJ2-6, with TRBD1 matching 7 bases. V lost 6 bases to trimming and J lost 2 bases; unmatched junction nucleotides: 5. Looked up from germline, CDR1 is SGHTS and CDR2 is YDEGEE. The CDR3 spans 15 residues. The chain's CDR3 is CASTLDRAGANVLTF. Written as DNA, the CDR3 is TGTGCCAGCACCCTAGACAGGGCTGGGGCCAACGTCCTGACTTTC.

The chain has TRBV4-1 and TRBJ1-6; D is ambiguous. V dropped 1 base and J dropped 0 bases, with 13 bases sitting between them. The CDR3 consists of 18 residues. CDR1 and CDR2 (germline): MGHRA, YSYEKL. CDR3 nucleotides: TGCGCCAGCAGCCAAGGGGTACAGCCGAGCTCCTATAATTCACCCCTCCACTTT. It codes for CASSQGVQPSSYNSPLHF.

The chain has TRBV18 and TRBJ1-5, with D uncertain. The CDR3 is 13 amino acids. Germline CDR1 and CDR2: KGHSH and LQKENI. Trimming stripped 6 bases from V and 1 base from J, with 7 bases between. The CDR3 protein is CASSPRSNQPQHF. The CDR3 DNA reads as TGTGCCAGCTCGCCCAGGAGCAATCAGCCCCAGCATTTT.